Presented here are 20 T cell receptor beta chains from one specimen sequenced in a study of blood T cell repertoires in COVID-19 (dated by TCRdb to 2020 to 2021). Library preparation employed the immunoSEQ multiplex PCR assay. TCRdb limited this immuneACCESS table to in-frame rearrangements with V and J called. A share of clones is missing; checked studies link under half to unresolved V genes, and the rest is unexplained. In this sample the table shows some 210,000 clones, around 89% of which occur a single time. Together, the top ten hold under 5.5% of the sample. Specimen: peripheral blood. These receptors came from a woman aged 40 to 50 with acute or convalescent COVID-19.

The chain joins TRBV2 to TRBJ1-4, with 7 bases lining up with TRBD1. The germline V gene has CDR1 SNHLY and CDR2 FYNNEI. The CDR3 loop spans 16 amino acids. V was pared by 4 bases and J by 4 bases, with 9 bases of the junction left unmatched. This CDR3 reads CASSGQGVANNEKLFF. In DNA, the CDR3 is TGTGCCAGCAGTGGACAGGGTGTCGCCAATAATGAAAAACTGTTTTTT.

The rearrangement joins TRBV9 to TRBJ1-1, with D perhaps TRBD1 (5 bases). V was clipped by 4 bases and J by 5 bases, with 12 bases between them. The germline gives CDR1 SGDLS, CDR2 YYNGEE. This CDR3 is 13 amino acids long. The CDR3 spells CASSSLGGTEAFF. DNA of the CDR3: TGTGCCAGCAGCTCCCTGGGGGGGACTGAAGCTTTCTTT.

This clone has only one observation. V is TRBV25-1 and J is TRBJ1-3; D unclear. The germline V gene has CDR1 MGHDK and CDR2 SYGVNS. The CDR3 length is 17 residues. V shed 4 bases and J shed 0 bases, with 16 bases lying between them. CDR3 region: CASSGFEGPRSGNTIYF. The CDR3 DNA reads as TGTGCCAGCAGTGGATTCGAGGGCCCCCGCTCTGGAAACACCATATATTTT.

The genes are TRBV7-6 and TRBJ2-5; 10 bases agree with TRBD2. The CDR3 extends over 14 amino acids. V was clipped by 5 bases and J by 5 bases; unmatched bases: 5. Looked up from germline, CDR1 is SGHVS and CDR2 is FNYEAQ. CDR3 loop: CASSLSGGQETQYF. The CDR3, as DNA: TGTGCCAGCAGCCTTAGCGGGGGGCAGGAGACCCAGTACTTC.

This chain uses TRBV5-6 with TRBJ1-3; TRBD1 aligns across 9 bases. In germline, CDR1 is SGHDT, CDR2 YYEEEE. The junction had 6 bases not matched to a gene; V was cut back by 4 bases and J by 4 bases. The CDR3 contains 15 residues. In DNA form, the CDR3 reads TGTGCCAGCAGCCCAATCACAGGGGGCGGAAACACCATATATTTT. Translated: CASSPITGGGNTIYF.

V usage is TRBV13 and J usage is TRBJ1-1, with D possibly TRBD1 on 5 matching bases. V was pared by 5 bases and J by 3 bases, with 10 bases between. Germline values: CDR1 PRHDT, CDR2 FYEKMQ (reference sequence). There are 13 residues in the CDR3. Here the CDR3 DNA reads TGTGCCAGCAGCCCTGGGGGGGACACTGAAGCTTTCTTT. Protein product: CASSPGGDTEAFF.

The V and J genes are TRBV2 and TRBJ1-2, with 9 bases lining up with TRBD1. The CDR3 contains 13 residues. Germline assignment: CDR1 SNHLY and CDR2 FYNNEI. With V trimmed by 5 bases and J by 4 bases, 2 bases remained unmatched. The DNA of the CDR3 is TGTGCCAGCAGTAGACAGGGGGTCTATGGCTACACCTTC. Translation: CASSRQGVYGYTF.

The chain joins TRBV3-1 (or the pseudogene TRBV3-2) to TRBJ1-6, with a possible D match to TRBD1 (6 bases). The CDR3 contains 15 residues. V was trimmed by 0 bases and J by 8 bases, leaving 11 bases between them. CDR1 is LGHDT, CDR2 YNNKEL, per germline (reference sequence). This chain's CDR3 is CASSQDGGGHSPLHF. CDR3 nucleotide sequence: TGTGCCAGCAGCCAAGATGGGGGGGGGCATTCACCCCTCCACTTT.

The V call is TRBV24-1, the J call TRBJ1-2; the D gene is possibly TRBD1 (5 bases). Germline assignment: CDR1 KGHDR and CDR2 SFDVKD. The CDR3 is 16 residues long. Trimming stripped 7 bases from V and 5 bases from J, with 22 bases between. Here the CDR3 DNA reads TGTGCCACCAGACATAAGGGACGGACTAATCGATATGGCTACACCTTC. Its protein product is CATRHKGRTNRYGYTF.

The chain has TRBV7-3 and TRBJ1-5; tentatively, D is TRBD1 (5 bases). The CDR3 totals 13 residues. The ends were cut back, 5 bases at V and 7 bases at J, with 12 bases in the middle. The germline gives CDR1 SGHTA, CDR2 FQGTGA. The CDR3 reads CASSTNQGQPQHF. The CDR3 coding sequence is TGTGCCAGCAGCACGAACCAGGGACAGCCCCAGCATTTT.

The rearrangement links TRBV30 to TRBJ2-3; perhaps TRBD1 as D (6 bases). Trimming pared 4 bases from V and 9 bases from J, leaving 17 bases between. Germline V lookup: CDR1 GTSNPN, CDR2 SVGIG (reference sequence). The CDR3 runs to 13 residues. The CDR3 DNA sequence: TGTGCCTGGACCTTTGGACAGCGTGAAACGCAGTATTTT. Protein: CAWTFGQRETQYF.

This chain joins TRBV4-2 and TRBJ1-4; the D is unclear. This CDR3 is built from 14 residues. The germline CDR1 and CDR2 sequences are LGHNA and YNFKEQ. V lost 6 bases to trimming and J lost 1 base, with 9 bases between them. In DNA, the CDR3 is TGTGCCAGCAGTCGTCCAGGAACTAATGAAAAACTGTTTTTT. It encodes CASSRPGTNEKLFF.

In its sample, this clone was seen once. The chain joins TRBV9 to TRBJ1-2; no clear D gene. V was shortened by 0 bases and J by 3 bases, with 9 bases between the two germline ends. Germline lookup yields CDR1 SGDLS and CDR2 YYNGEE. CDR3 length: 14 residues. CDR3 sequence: CASSVAGLDYGYTF. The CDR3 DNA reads TGTGCCAGCAGCGTAGCGGGTCTCGACTATGGCTACACCTTC.

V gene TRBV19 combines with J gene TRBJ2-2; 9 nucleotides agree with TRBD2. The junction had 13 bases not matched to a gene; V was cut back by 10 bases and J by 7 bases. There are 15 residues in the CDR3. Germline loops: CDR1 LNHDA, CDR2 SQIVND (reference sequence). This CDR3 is CATRPRGGQGGELFF. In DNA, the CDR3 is TGTGCCACTCGACCGCGGGGGGGCCAGGGCGGGGAGCTGTTTTTT.

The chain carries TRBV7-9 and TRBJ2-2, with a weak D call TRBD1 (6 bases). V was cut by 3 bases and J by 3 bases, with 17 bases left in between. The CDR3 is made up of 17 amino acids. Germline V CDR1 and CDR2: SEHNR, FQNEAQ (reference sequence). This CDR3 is CASSFRRQGRYTGELFF. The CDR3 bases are TGTGCCAGCAGCTTTAGAAGGCAGGGGCGTTACACCGGGGAGCTGTTTTTT.

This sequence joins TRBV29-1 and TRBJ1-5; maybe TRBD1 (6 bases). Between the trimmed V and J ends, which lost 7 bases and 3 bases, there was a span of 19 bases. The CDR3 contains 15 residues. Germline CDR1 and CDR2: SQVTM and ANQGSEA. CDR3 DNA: TGCAGCGCAACAACAGGGTCAAGTTTCAATCAGCCCCAGCATTTT. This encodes CSATTGSSFNQPQHF.

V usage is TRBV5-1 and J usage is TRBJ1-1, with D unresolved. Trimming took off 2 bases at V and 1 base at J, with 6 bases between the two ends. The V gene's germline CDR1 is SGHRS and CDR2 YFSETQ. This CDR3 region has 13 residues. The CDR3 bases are TGCGCCAGCAGCTTTTCGTCGAACACTGAAGCTTTCTTT. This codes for CASSFSSNTEAFF.

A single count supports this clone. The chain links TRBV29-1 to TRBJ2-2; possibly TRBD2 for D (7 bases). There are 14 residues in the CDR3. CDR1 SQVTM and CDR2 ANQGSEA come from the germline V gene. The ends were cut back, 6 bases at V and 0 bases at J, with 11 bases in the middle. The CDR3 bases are TGCAGCGTGGGGAGGGGGGCGAACACCGGGGAGCTGTTTTTT. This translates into CSVGRGANTGELFF.

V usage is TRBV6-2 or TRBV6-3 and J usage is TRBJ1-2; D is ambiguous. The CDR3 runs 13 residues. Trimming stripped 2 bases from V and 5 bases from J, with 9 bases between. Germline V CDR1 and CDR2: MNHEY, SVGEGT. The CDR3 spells CASSYSGGYGYTF. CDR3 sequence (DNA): TGTGCCAGCAGTTACAGCGGTGGGTATGGCTACACCTTC.

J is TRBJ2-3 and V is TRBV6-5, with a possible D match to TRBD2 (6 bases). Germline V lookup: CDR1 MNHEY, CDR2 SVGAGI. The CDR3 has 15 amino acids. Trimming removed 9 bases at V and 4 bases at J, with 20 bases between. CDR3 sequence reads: CASRVGGGPSDTQYF. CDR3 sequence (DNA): TGTGCCAGTAGAGTTGGGGGAGGCCCCTCAGATACGCAGTATTTT.